Listed below are T cell receptor beta chains from one sample, sequenced in a study of OX40 agonist ivuxolimab in advanced cancers. Data came from immunoSEQ multiplex PCR; TCRdb stores just in-frame clones and leaves some out. In the table there are approximately 13,000 clones, 65% to 80% of which are singletons. Specimen: CD4+ or CD8+ T cells sorted from blood, collected in a trial of the OX40 agonist ivuxolimab. The receptors here all came from an adult with an advanced solid tumor such as melanoma, head and neck, liver or kidney cancer. Each CDR3 is given with its conserved first and last residue. A D gene is named only where the DNA matches it firmly. For some rows the clone size is stated as once, few or many, or as a class when expanded; others skip it.

V	size	length	J	D	DNA	CDR3
TRBV11-2	few	14	TRBJ1-3	-	TGTGCCAGCAGCTTAGACGCAACTGGAAACACCATATATTTT	CASSLDATGNTIYF
TRBV2	-	15	TRBJ2-1	-	TGTGCCAGCAGTGAAGCCAGCGCCTACTACAATGAGCAGTTCTTC	CASSEASAYYNEQFF
TRBV6-5	once	16	TRBJ2-4	-	TGTGCCAGCAGTTACTCGATTGGGGCGTCCAAAAACATTCAGTACTTC	CASSYSIGASKNIQYF
TRBV4-1	-	17	TRBJ2-1	TRBD2	TGCGCCAGCAGCATCCGACTAGCGGGAGGGCTCTACAATGAGCAGTTCTTC	CASSIRLAGGLYNEQFF
TRBV19	-	15	TRBJ2-1	-	TGTGCCAGTAGTATACTGGCGGAGAAAAGAAATGAGCAGTTCTTC	CASSILAEKRNEQFF
TRBV19	-	15	TRBJ1-1	-	TGTGCCAGTACCGACTCCCCCGGGACGTGGGCTGAAGCTTTCTTT	CASTDSPGTWAEAFF
TRBV27	-	15	TRBJ2-7	TRBD1	TGTGCCAGCAGCGTTAGACAGGGGGCCGTATACGAGCAGTACTTC	CASSVRQGAVYEQYF
TRBV28	-	15	TRBJ1-5	TRBD1	TGTGCCAGCAGTTCCCTGACAGGGGATTTCCAGCCCCAGCATTTT	CASSSLTGDFQPQHF
TRBV28	-	13	TRBJ1-1	TRBD1	TGTGCCAGCAGCGTGAGGGGGCGGTTTGAAGCTTTCTTT	CASSVRGRFEAFF
TRBV28	-	14	TRBJ2-2	-	TGTGCCAGCAGTTTAGAGGGGGAAACCGGGGAGCTGTTTTTT	CASSLEGETGELFF
TRBV19	-	15	TRBJ2-7	TRBD1	TGTGCCAGTAGTATTCTCGGGACAGGGGCCGGAGAGCAGTACTTC	CASSILGTGAGEQYF
TRBV27	once	15	TRBJ2-3	TRBD2	TGTGCCAGCAGTTCCGGGACTAGCGGCACAGATACGCAGTATTTT	CASSSGTSGTDTQYF
TRBV7-9	-	14	TRBJ1-1	-	TGTGCCAGCAGCCAAGACAGTGGAGTACGAGGAGCTTTCTTT	CASSQDSGVRGAFF
TRBV19	-	15	TRBJ2-7	-	TGTGCCAGTAGTCTCGGGTCGTCGAGCTCCTACGAGCAGTACTTC	CASSLGSSSSYEQYF
TRBV18	-	14	TRBJ1-5	TRBD1	TGTGCCAGCTCACCAACCGACAGGGTTCAGCCCCAGCATTTT	CASSPTDRVQPQHF
TRBV5-5	-	15	TRBJ2-7	TRBD2	TGTGCCAGCAGCGAACTAGCGGGAGATTCGGGCGAGCAGTACTTC	CASSELAGDSGEQYF
TRBV6-5	many	12	TRBJ2-5	TRBD1	TGTGCCAGCAGGGACAGGGCTGAGACCCAGTACTTC	CASRDRAETQYF
TRBV7-8	few	19	TRBJ2-3	TRBD2	TGTGCCAGCAGCTCAGACTCCGGGACTAGCGGGAGGGCCGGCGATACGCAGTATTTT	CASSSDSGTSGRAGDTQYF
TRBV27	-	15	TRBJ2-7	TRBD2	TGTGCCAGCAGTTTATCGCCCGCGGGAGGGGGCGAGCAGTACTTC	CASSLSPAGGGEQYF
TRBV13	-	17	TRBJ2-3	TRBD2	TGTGCCAGCAGCTCCCCAATAGCGGGAGGGTACCCAGATACGCAGTATTTT	CASSSPIAGGYPDTQYF
TRBV5-6	-	15	TRBJ1-1	-	TGTGCCAGCAGCTGGGGGACGTCCATGAACACTGAAGCTTTCTTT	CASSWGTSMNTEAFF
TRBV5-6	-	15	TRBJ1-2	-	TGTGCCAGCAGCCTTGGCACCCAGGACTACTATGGCTACACCTTC	CASSLGTQDYYGYTF